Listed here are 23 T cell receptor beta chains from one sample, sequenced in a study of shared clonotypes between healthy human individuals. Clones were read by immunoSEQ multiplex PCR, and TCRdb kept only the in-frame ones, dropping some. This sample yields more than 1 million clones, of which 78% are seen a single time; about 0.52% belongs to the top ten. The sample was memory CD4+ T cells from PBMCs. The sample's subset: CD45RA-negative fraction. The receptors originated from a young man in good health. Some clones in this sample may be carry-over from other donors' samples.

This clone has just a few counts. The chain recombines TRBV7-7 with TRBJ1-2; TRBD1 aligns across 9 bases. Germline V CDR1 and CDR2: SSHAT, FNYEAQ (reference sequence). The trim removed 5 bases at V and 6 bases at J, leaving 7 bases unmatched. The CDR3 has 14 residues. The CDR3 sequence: CASSPLGTGHGYTF. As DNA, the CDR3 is TGTGCCAGCAGCCCCCTCGGGACAGGGCATGGCTACACCTTC.

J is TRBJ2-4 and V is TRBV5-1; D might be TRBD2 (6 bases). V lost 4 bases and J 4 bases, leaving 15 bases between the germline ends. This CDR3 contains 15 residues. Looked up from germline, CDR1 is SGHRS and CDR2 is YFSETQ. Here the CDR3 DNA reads TGCGCCAGCAGCGGGAGCGGAGGGCTGAAAAACATTCAGTACTTC. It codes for CASSGSGGLKNIQYF.

As DNA, the CDR3 is TGTGCCTGGAAGGAAAGCCCCTACACTGAAGCTTTCTTT. This gives the protein CAWKESPYTEAFF. The V and J genes are TRBV30 and TRBJ1-1; D is unresolved. There are 13 residues in the CDR3. Trimming pared 4 bases from V and 3 bases from J, leaving 12 bases between. Germline V CDR1 and CDR2: GTSNPN, SVGIG (reference sequence). The entire variable domain, with the rest obtained from reference TRBV30 and TRBJ1-1, is as follows: SQTIHQWPATLVQPVGSPLSLECTVEGTSNPNLYWYRQAAGRGLQLLFYSVGIGQISSEVPQNLSASRPQDRQFILSSKKLLLSDSGFYLCAWKESPYTEAFFGQGTRLTVV.

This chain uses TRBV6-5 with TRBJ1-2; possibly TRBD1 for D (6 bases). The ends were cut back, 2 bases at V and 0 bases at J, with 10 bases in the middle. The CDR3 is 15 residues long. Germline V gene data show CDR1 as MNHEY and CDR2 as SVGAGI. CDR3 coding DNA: TGTGCCAGCAGTTACACGGACAGACCTAACTATGGCTACACCTTC. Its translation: CASSYTDRPNYGYTF.

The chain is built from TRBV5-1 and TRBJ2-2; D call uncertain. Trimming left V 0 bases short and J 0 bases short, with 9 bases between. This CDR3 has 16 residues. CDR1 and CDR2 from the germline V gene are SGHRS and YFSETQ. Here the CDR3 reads CASSLVTGSNTGELFF. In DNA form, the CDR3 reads TGCGCCAGCAGCTTGGTTACGGGCTCGAACACCGGGGAGCTGTTTTTT.

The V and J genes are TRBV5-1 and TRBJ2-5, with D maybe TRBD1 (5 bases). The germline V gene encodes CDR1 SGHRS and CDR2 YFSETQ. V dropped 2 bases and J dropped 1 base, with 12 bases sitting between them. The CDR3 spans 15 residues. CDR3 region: CASSFSRAIQETQYF. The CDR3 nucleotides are TGCGCCAGCAGCTTTTCCAGGGCCATCCAAGAGACCCAGTACTTC.

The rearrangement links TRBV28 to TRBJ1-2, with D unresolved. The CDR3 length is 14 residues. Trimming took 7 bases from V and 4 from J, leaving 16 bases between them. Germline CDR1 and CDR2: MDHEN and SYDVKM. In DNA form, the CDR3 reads TGTGCCAGCAAGGAGCGAGGGAGCGGCTATGGCTACACCTTC. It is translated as CASKERGSGYGYTF.

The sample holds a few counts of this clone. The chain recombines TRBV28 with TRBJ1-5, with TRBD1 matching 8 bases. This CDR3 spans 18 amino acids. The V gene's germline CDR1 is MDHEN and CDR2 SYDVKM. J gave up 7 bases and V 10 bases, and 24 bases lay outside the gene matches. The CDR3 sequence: CANQPRQGTKLGSQPQHF. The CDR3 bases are TGTGCCAACCAACCTAGACAGGGGACGAAACTCGGGTCCCAGCCCCAGCATTTT.

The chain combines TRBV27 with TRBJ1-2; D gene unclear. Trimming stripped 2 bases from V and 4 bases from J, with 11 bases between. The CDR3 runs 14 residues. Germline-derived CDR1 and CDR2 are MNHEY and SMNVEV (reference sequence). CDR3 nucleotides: TGTGCCAGCAGTTTAGGTCAGCCTCCCTATGGCTACACCTTC. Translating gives CASSLGQPPYGYTF.

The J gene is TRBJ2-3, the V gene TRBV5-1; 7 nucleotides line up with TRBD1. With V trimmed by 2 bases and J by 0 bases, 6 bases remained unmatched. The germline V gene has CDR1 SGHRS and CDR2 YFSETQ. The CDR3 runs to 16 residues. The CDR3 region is CASSLQGLGSTDTQYF. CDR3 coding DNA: TGCGCCAGCAGCTTACAGGGGCTAGGTAGCACAGATACGCAGTATTTT. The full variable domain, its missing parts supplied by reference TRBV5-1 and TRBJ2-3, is KAGVTQTPRYLIKTRGQQVTLSCSPISGHRSVSWYQQTPGQGLQFLFEYFSETQRNKGNFPGRFSGRQFSNSRSEMNVSTLELGDSALYLCASSLQGLGSTDTQYFGPGTRLTVL.

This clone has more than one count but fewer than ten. CDR3 in amino acids: CASSLKPSGETQYF. CDR3 DNA: TGTGCCAGCAGCTTAAAACCTAGCGGGGAGACCCAGTACTTC. The rearrangement joins TRBV11-1 to TRBJ2-5; 8 bases map to TRBD2. This CDR3 region has 14 residues. V lost 2 bases to trimming and J lost 5 bases; unmatched junction nucleotides: 4. In germline, CDR1 is SGHAT, CDR2 FQDESV (reference sequence).

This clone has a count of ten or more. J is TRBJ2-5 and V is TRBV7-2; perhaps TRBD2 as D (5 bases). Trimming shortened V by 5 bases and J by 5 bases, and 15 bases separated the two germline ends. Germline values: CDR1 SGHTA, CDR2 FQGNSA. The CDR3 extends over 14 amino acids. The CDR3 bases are TGTGCCAGCAGCCTCCCCGCGGGTATCGAGACCCAGTACTTC. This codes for CASSLPAGIETQYF.

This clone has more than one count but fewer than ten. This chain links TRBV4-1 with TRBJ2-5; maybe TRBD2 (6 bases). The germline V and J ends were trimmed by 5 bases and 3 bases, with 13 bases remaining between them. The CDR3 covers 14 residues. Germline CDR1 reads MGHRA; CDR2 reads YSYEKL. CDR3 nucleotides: TGCGCCAGCAGCTTGGACTATTCAGAAGAGACCCAGTACTTC. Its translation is CASSLDYSEETQYF.

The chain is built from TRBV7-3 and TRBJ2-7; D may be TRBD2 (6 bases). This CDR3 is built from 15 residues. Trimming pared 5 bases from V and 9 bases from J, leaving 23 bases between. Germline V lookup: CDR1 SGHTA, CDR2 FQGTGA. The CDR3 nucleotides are TGTGCCAGCAGCCCTCGACCGGGAGCTACATACCTGCAGTACTTC. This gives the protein CASSPRPGATYLQYF.

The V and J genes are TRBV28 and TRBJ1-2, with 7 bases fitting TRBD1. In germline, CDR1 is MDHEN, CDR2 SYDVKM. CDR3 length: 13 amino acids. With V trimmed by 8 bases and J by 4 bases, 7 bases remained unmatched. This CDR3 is CASRPGGLYGYTF. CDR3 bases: TGTGCCAGCCGGCCAGGGGGTCTCTATGGCTACACCTTC.

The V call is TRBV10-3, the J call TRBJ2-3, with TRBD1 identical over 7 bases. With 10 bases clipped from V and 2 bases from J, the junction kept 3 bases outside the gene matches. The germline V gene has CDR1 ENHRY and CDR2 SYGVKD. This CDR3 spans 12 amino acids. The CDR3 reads CATQGSTDTQYF. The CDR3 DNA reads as TGTGCCACACAGGGGTCCACAGATACGCAGTATTTT.

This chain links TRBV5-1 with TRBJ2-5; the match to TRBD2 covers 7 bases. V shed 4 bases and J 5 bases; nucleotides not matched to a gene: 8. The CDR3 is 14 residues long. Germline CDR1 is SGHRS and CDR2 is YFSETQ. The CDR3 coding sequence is TGCGCCAGCAGCCCTGGGGGGGATCAGGAGACCCAGTACTTC. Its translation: CASSPGGDQETQYF.

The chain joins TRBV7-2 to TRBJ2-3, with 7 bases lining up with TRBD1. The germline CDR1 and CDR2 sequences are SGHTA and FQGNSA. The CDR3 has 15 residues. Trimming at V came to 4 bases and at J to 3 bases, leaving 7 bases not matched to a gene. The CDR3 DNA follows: TGTGCCAGCAGCTGGATAGACAGGGTGACAGATACGCAGTATTTT. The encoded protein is CASSWIDRVTDTQYF.

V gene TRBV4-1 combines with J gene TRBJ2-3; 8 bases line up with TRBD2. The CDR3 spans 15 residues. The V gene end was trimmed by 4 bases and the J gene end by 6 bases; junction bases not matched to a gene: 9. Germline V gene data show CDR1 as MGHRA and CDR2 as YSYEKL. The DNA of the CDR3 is TGCGCCAGCAGCCTCCAGCGGGAGCGCCGGGATACGCAGTATTTT. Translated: CASSLQRERRDTQYF.

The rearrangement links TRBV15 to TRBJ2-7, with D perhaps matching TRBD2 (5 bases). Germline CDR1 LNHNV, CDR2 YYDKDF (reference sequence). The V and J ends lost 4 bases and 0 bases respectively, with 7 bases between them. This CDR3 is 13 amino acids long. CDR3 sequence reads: CATSTSYSYEQYF. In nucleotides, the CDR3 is TGTGCCACCAGCACTAGCTACTCCTACGAGCAGTACTTC.

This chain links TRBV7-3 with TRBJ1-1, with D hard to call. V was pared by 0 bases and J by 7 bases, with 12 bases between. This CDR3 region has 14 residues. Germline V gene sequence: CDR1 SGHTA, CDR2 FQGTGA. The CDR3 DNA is TGTGCCAGCAGCTTAACTCCCGTAGTAGTTGAAGCTTTCTTT. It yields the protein CASSLTPVVVEAFF.

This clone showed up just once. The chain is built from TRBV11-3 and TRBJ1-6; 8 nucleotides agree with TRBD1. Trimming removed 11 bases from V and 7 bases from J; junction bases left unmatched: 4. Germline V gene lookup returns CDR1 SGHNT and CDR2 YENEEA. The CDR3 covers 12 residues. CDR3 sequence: CARTGRNSPLHF. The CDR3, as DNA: TGTGCCCGGACAGGGAGGAATTCACCCCTCCACTTT.

The CDR3 DNA follows: TGCAGTGCTGGGGAGGGCTACACCTTC. This gives the protein CSAGEGYTF. This rearrangement joins TRBV20-1 to TRBJ1-2; unclear D gene. Germline CDR1 is DFQATT and CDR2 is SNEGSKA (reference sequence). V lost 5 bases and J 8 bases, leaving 6 bases between the germline ends. This CDR3 comprises 9 residues.